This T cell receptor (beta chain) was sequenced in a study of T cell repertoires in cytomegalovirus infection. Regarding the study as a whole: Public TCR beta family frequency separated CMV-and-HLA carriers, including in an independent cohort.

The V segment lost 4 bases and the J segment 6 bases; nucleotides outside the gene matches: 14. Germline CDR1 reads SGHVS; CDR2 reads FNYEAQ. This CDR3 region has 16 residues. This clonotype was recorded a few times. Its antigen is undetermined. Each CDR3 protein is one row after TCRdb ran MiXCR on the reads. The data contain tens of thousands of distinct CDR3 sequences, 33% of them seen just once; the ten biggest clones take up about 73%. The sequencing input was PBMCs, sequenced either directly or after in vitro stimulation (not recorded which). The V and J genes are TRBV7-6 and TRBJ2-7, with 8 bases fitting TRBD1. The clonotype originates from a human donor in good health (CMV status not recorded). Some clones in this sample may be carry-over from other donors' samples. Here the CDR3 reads CASSSNDRGGLGEQYF. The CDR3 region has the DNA TGTGCCAGCAGCTCAAACGACAGGGGTGGTTTGGGCGAGCAGTACTTC.